The 4 T cell receptor beta chains below were found in one sample sequenced in a study of beta chain features in type 1 diabetes. Isolated RNA was reverse transcribed in full, so expressed TCRB transcripts were sequenced. The method was immunoSEQ multiplex PCR; TCRdb's version includes in-frame clones alone and lacks a portion of them. The sample carries about 360,000 clones, around 12% recorded once. Sequenced: naive CD4+ T cells from blood. The receptors come from a man aged 18-30 years in good health.

The V gene is TRBV29-1, the J gene TRBJ1-3; 7 positions match TRBD1. With 3 bases clipped from V and 1 base from J, the junction kept 3 bases outside the gene matches. The CDR3 sequence is 14 residues long. Germline V gives CDR1 SQVTM, CDR2 ANQGSEA. CDR3 nucleotide sequence: TGCAGCGTTGATCCAGGGGGATCTGGAAACACCATATATTTT. It specifies CSVDPGGSGNTIYF.

This sequence joins TRBV4-3 and TRBJ2-7; D is undetermined. CDR1 is LGHNA, CDR2 YSLEER, per germline. The CDR3 spans 16 residues. V was cut by 0 bases and J by 2 bases, with 14 bases left in between. CDR3 bases: TGCGCCAGCAGCCAAGATGCTGGGCAAATCCCCTACGAGCAGTACTTC. Protein product: CASSQDAGQIPYEQYF.

This clone was seen a few times. The gene calls are TRBV6-5 and TRBJ1-2, with 9 bases fitting TRBD1. The CDR3 consists of 12 residues. Germline V gene lookup returns CDR1 MNHEY and CDR2 SVGAGI. V dropped 8 bases and J dropped 7; count of bases not matched to a gene: 5. The DNA of the CDR3 is TGTGCCAGCGGGACAGGGTCGGTTGGCTACACCTTC. The encoded protein is CASGTGSVGYTF.

This clone came up a few times. This chain connects TRBV5-1 to TRBJ1-1; unclear D gene. The CDR3 totals 14 residues. CDR1 SGHRS and CDR2 YFSETQ come from the germline V gene. V lost 0 bases, J lost 0 bases, and 6 bases lay in between. The CDR3: CASSLVPVNTEAFF. The CDR3 DNA follows: TGCGCCAGCAGCTTGGTCCCGGTGAACACTGAAGCTTTCTTT. Full variable domain (outside the CDR3, taken from reference TRBV5-1 and TRBJ1-1): KAGVTQTPRYLIKTRGQQVTLSCSPISGHRSVSWYQQTPGQGLQFLFEYFSETQRNKGNFPGRFSGRQFSNSRSEMNVSTLELGDSALYLCASSLVPVNTEAFFGQGTRLTVV.